One T cell receptor beta chain is described in this entry. The antigen is undetermined. This sample stems from a study of blood T cells in healthy people across ages. Study-level information: Capturing about one barcoded beta molecule per two T cells was achieved by template switching.

General study findings and limits: The study found more naive CD4+ cells and higher diversity in long-lived than aged donors.

Per sample, no less than 5.5 micrograms of total RNA were extracted. The second PCR ran about 6 to 11 cycles with a sample-barcoded 5' primer and J-beta primers. At least 2.5 million CDR3-containing paired-end reads were obtained per sample. TCRdb recomputed calls from the 5' RACE reads with MiXCR, one row per CDR3 protein. The table includes just under 750,000 distinct CDR3 sequences, 20% to 25% detected once. The CDR3 runs to 15 residues. Trimming removed 1 base from V and 4 bases from J; junction bases left unmatched: 5. CDR1 and CDR2 from the germline V gene are SGHDT and YYEEEE. The sample consisted of blood. The chain links TRBV5-6 to TRBJ2-3, with 8 bases fitting TRBD1. This sequence was found in a man in his 70s in good health. The CDR3 DNA reads as TGTGCCAGCAGCTTGATGCAGGGGGCGTCAGATACGCAGTATTTT. It yields the protein CASSLMQGASDTQYF.